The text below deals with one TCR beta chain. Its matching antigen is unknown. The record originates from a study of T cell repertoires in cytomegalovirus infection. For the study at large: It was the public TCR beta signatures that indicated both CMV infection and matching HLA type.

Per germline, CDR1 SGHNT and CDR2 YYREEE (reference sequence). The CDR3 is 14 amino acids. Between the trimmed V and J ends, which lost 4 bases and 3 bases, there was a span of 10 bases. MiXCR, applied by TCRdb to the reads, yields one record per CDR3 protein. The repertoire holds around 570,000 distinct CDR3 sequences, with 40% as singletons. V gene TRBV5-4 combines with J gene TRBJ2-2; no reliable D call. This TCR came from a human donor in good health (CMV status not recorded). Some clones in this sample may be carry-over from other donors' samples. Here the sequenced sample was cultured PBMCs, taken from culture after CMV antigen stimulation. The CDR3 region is CASSPAAYTGELFF. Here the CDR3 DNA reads TGTGCCAGCAGCCCTGCGGCGTACACCGGGGAGCTGTTTTTT.